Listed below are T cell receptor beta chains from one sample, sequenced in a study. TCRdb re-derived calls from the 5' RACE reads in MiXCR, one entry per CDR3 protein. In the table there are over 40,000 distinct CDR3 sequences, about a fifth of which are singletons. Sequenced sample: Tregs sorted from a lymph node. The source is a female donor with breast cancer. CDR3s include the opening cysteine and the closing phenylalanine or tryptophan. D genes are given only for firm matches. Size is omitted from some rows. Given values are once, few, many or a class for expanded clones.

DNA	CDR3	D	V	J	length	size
TGTGCCAGCAAGGTCGGTACTGAAGCTTTCTTT	CASKVGTEAFF	NA	TRBV2	TRBJ1-1	11	many
TGCAGTGCTAGAATTGGGACTACTCCCTACAATGAGCAGTTCTTC	CSARIGTTPYNEQFF	TRBD2	TRBV20-1	TRBJ2-1	15	few
TGCGCCAGCAGCTTGGGACTATCCGGCAATCAGCCCCAGCATTTT	CASSLGLSGNQPQHF	NA	TRBV5-1	TRBJ1-5	15	many
TGCGCCAGCAGCCCTCCGGGACTAGCGCCAACCTACGAGCAGTACTTC	CASSPPGLAPTYEQYF	TRBD2	TRBV4-1	TRBJ2-7	16	NA
TGTGCCAGCAGCCTTGTCCCCGGGACAGGGTCGGGAGCCAAAAACATTCAGTACTTC	CASSLVPGTGSGAKNIQYF	TRBD1	TRBV7-8	TRBJ2-4	19	NA
TGTGCCAGCAGTTTAGGAGGACGCTCCTACGAGCAGTACTTC	CASSLGGRSYEQYF	NA	TRBV27	TRBJ2-7	14	NA
TGTGCCAGCACCATTCGGGCGGGGGACTATGGCTACACCTTC	CASTIRAGDYGYTF	NA	TRBV5-4	TRBJ1-2	14	many
TGTGCCAGCAGCCCGCCGGGACTAGCGGCGTACGAGCAGTACTTC	CASSPPGLAAYEQYF	TRBD2	TRBV3-1	TRBJ2-7	15	few
TGTGCCTGGGGGATTGTCGGAACTGAAGCTTTCTTT	CAWGIVGTEAFF	NA	TRBV30	TRBJ1-1	12	NA
TGTGCCAGCAGCTTAAACGGTCGGGGGGAGCTGTTTTTT	CASSLNGRGELFF	NA	TRBV7-9	TRBJ2-2	13	NA
TGTGCCAGCAGCTACTGGACTAGGTCCCACGAGCAGTACTTC	CASSYWTRSHEQYF	TRBD2	TRBV7-2	TRBJ2-7	14	few
TGCAGCGTAGGACTCCCACGAGGGGAGCTGTTTTTT	CSVGLPRGELFF	NA	TRBV29-1	TRBJ2-2	12	many
TGCGCCAGCAGCCTCAATTTCCGGGCCTCGAACACCGGGGAGCTGTTTTTT	CASSLNFRASNTGELFF	NA	TRBV4-1	TRBJ2-2	17	NA
TGTGCCAGCAGCGTAGCGGGGACTAGCGGGAGCTATGAGCAGTTCTTC	CASSVAGTSGSYEQFF	TRBD2	TRBV9	TRBJ2-1	16	many
TGTGCCAGCAGACTAGGACAGAACGATGAGCAGTTCTTC	CASRLGQNDEQFF	NA	TRBV6-1	TRBJ2-1	13	NA
TGCAGTGCAGGGGGACGGGAGACCCAGTACTTC	CSAGGRETQYF	NA	TRBV20-1	TRBJ2-5	11	few
TGTGCCAGCAGCTGGGGGCCGGGACAGGGGGCTTACGAGCAGTACTTC	CASSWGPGQGAYEQYF	TRBD1	TRBV5-6	TRBJ2-7	16	many
TGTGCCAGCAGTTACTCGACAGGACAAGCACCCCTCCACTTT	CASSYSTGQAPLHF	NA	TRBV6-2/TRBV6-3	TRBJ1-6	14	NA
TGCAGTGCTAGATCGGGACAGCCCCAAGAGACCCAGTACTTC	CSARSGQPQETQYF	TRBD1	TRBV20-1	TRBJ2-5	14	NA
TGTGCCAGCAGCCCACCCAACCAGGGAGCCCACACCGGGGAGCTGTTTTTT	CASSPPNQGAHTGELFF	NA	TRBV7-9	TRBJ2-2	17	few
TGTGCCAGCAGTTACTGGCGGCGTAAGAACACCGGGGAGCTGTTTTTT	CASSYWRRKNTGELFF	NA	TRBV6-5	TRBJ2-2	16	medium-sized
TGTGCCAGCAGGTATACTAGCGGGATTAGCTCCTACAATGAGCAGTTCTTC	CASRYTSGISSYNEQFF	TRBD2	TRBV6-6	TRBJ2-1	17	many
TGTGCCAGCAGCCCCTTCATGAATTCACCCCTCCACTTT	CASSPFMNSPLHF	NA	TRBV14	TRBJ1-6	13	few